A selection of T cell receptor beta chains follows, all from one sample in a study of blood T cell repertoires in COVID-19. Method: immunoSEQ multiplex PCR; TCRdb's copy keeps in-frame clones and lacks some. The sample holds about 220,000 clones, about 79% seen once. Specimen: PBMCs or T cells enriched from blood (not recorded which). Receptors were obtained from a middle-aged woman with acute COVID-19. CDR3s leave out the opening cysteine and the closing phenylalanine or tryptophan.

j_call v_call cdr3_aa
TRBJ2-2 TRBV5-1 ASSISRGRQTGELF
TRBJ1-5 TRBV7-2 ASSLLPGFGNQPQH
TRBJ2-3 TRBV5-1 ASSLVSNPTDTQY
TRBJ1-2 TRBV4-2 ASSQEGSQGAQLSGYT
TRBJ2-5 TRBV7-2 ASSPRGWGGGNQETQY
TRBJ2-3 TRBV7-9 ASSPGLARADTQY
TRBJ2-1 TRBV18 ASSLSGGGANNEQF
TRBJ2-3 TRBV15 ATSRDRGLGTDTQY
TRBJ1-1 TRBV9 ASSDDGASEAF
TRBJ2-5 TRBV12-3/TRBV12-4 ASSLDYRETQY
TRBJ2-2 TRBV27 ASSLFLGRELF
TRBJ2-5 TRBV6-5 ASSNRGLASETQY
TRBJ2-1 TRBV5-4 ASSKAGGKSYNEQF
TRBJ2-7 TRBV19 ASSIREGSYEQY
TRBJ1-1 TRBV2 ASWAGLNTEAF
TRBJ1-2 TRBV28 ASTHWPRDYGYT
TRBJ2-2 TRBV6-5 ASSWGHLINTGELF
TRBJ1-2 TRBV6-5 ASSYHAGNYGYT
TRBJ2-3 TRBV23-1 ASSPRAPFTDTQY
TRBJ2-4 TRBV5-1 ASSSLAGWKNIQY
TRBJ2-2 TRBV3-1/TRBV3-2 ASSQGFARTNTGELF
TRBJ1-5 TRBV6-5 ASHPSMPNQPQH
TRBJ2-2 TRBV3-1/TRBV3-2 ASSLDRAGELF
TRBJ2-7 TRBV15 ATSRILTGVTTYEQY